This T cell receptor beta chain comes out of a study of tumor and adjacent non-tumor tissue in lung cancer. Study-wide background: Some 4.2 million productive TCRbeta reads were obtained per sample on average. Findings and limits, study-wide: Tumor repertoires had a smaller top 100 clone share than normal lung.

For this clonotype: Its antigen is not identified.

Germline loops: CDR1 MNHEY, CDR2 SVGAGI. Between the trimmed V and J ends, which lost 5 bases and 11 bases, there was a span of 18 bases. This CDR3 region has 13 residues. RNA was extracted from bulk tissue without any cell sorting. The normal lung tissue was taken more than 3 cm from the tumor edge. Newly diagnosed lung cancer patients had thoracic surgery in China, August–late 2014, without prior chemotherapy. The library came from three nested PCR rounds adapted from ARM-PCR protocols. A single record per CDR3 protein comes from TCRdb applying MiXCR to the multiplex PCR reads. The sample contains roughly 70,000 distinct CDR3 sequences, around 70% of which appear only once.

This rearrangement joins TRBV6-5 to TRBJ1-2; possibly TRBD1 for D (5 bases). This receptor was obtained from a woman between 45 and 60 years old with non-small cell lung cancer. Sequenced input: distant non-tumor lung tissue. Here the CDR3 reads CASSPGGTYRYTF. CDR3 coding DNA: TGTGCCAGCAGTCCCGGCGGGACGTATAGATACACCTTC.